Listed below are T cell receptor beta chains from one sample, sequenced in a study of blood T cell repertoires in COVID-19. Sequencing was performed with immunoSEQ multiplex PCR; in TCRdb, only in-frame clones are kept and a portion is missing. The table includes over 200,000 clones, 65% to 85% detected once. Sequenced material: peripheral blood. Source of these receptors: a man at least 80 years old with acute or convalescent COVID-19. Both conserved end residues are part of each CDR3. The D gene is left open where the match is weak. Size values are once, few and many counts, or a class for expanded clones, and some rows have none.

d_call clone_size j_call v_call cdr3_nt cdr3_aa
TRBD2 - TRBJ2-5 TRBV23-1 TGCGCCAGCAGTCCCTCAGGACTAGCGGGAGAAGGGGAGACCCAGTACTTC CASSPSGLAGEGETQYF
- - TRBJ2-7 TRBV6-5 TGTGCCAGCAGCCGAGAACAGCCTTTGGTCTACGAGCAGTACTTC CASSREQPLVYEQYF
- few TRBJ1-2 TRBV6-5 TGTGCCAGCAAAAGGGACAACTTAAACTATGGCTACACCTTC CASKRDNLNYGYTF
- - TRBJ2-7 TRBV9 TGTGCCAGCAGCGTAGGGTCTAGCGAGGACCACGAGCAGTACTTC CASSVGSSEDHEQYF
- - TRBJ1-1 TRBV6-1 TGTGCCAGCAGTGAAAGACGGGGTGGACCTGAAGCTTTCTTT CASSERRGGPEAFF
- - TRBJ2-3 TRBV11-2 TGTGCCAGCAGCGGACAGGGACTAAGCACAGATACGCAGTATTTT CASSGQGLSTDTQYF
- - TRBJ1-3 TRBV6-5 TGTGCCAGCAGTTACTCGGGCGGGACGTCTGGAAACACCATATATTTT CASSYSGGTSGNTIYF
- - TRBJ2-7 TRBV3-1/TRBV3-2 TGTGCCAGCAGCCAAGGAGCGGGTTCCATCTACGAGCAGTACTTC CASSQGAGSIYEQYF
- - TRBJ2-3 TRBV27 TGTGCCAGCAGTCCCGGACTTGTACCACTTAGCACAGATACGCAGTATTTT CASSPGLVPLSTDTQYF
- - TRBJ1-2 TRBV28 TGTGCCAGCAGGACGGGACAAGGACTCTATGGCTACACCTTC CASRTGQGLYGYTF
TRBD2 - TRBJ2-1 TRBV15 TGTGCCACCAGCAGAGATCCCCTTAGCGGGAGGGCTGGTGAGCAGTTCTTC CATSRDPLSGRAGEQFF
- - TRBJ2-5 TRBV9 TGTGCCAGCAGCGTAGGGGGGGGCCTTCGAGAGACCCAGTACTTC CASSVGGGLRETQYF
- - TRBJ1-2 TRBV25-1 TGTGCCAGCAGTGAACAAACAGGGAACTATGGCTACACCTTC CASSEQTGNYGYTF
TRBD2 - TRBJ2-3 TRBV4-2 TGTGCCAGCAGCGTGGGCGGGGGGCGACCAGGGGTGGGTACGCAGTATTTT CASSVGGGRPGVGTQYF
- - TRBJ1-3 TRBV30 TGTGCCTGGAGTACCCGCGCAGGCTCTGGAAACACCATATATTTT CAWSTRAGSGNTIYF
- few TRBJ1-5 TRBV18 TGTGCCAGCTCGCATGACAATAGCAATCAGCCCCAGCATTTT CASSHDNSNQPQHF
TRBD1 - TRBJ1-4 TRBV5-8 TGTGCCAGCAGCTTGGCTCAGGGGGTGGAAGAAAAACTGTTTTTT CASSLAQGVEEKLFF
- once TRBJ1-5 TRBV19 TGTGCCAGTACCCAGCCCCTAGGGGCCACCGGACAGCCCCAGCATTTT CASTQPLGATGQPQHF
TRBD1 - TRBJ1-1 TRBV6-2/TRBV6-3 TGTGCCAGCAGCAGACAGGGGGCGCTTACTGAAGCTTTCTTT CASSRQGALTEAFF
TRBD2 few TRBJ2-7 TRBV5-1 TGCGCCACCAGGGCGACTAGCGGGAGCTACGAGCAGTACTTC CATRATSGSYEQYF
- - TRBJ2-1 TRBV27 TGTGCCAGCAGTTCAGCGTCGACCTACAATGAGCAGTTCTTC CASSSASTYNEQFF
- - TRBJ2-3 TRBV27 TGTGCCAGCAGTTTAAGACTAACTAGCACAGATACGCAGTATTTT CASSLRLTSTDTQYF
TRBD1 - TRBJ1-2 TRBV7-2 TGTGCCAGCAGCTTTCAGGGGGCGGGTGGCTACACCTTC CASSFQGAGGYTF
- - TRBJ1-1 TRBV4-2 TGTGCCAGCAGCCAAGAGCTAGGTGGAGCTTTCTTT CASSQELGGAFF
TRBD1 - TRBJ1-1 TRBV12-3/TRBV12-4 TGTGCCAGCAGCCGGACAGGGGACACTGAAGCTTTCTTT CASSRTGDTEAFF